The source of this T cell receptor (beta chain) is a study of T-cell reconstitution after alpha-beta-depleted transplantation in children. This sample's TCRbeta library carried unique molecular identifier barcodes. TCRdb reprocessed the PCR reads via MiXCR and lists one record per CDR3 protein. The sample lists about 300,000 distinct CDR3 sequences; over 9% were seen once. General study results and limits: Most T-cell counts and diversity one year after the transplant came from T cells that were newly produced. Reported findings indicate that, about two months after transplant, alpha-beta T cells came from several hundred expanded clones, which were derived from non-depleted graft cells. Certain patients had high TCRbeta diversity at day 60, and it came from recipient T cells and thymic progenitors that survived.

The CDR3 has 16 amino acids. The germline gives CDR1 SGHKS, CDR2 YYEKEE (reference sequence). V gave up 1 base and J gave up 5 bases; unmatched junction bases: 9. This clonotype was seen many times. The antigen is not known. This specimen was PBMCs, taken before TCRalphabeta/CD19-depleted stem cell transplant. This receptor was obtained from a boy younger than two with acute myeloid leukemia, due to receive a stem cell transplant. The chain has TRBV5-5 and TRBJ2-1; 7 bases line up with TRBD1. CDR3 DNA sequence: TGTGCCAGCAGCTTGATTGGGACAGTTCCTGACAATGAGCAGTTCTTC. Protein product: CASSLIGTVPDNEQFF. The full variable domain, with the rest looked up from reference TRBV5-5 and TRBJ2-1, is DAGVTQSPTHLIKTRGQQVTLRCSPISGHKSVSWYQQVLGQGPQFIFQYYEKEERGRGNFPDRFSARQFPNYSSELNVNALLLGDSALYLCASSLIGTVPDNEQFFGPGTRLTVL.